This TCR beta chain emerged from a study of T cell changes during pregnancy in multiple sclerosis. Profiled with immunoSEQ multiplex PCR; TCRdb holds only in-frame clones, not every one. The sample lists tens of thousands of clones, 90% to 95% occurring once. Germline loops: CDR1 MNHEY, CDR2 SVGAGI. This CDR3 comprises 14 residues. V shed 4 bases and J shed 4 bases, with 13 bases lying between them. The source material was CD8+ T cells from peripheral blood mononuclear cells, sampled before pregnancy. V and J are TRBV6-5 and TRBJ1-1; no definite D call. This receptor was obtained from a female donor with multiple sclerosis, enrolled in a pregnancy study. The CDR3 DNA reads TGTGCCAGCAGTTCCGGGTTTCAGAGCACTGAAGCTTTCTTT. It yields the protein CASSSGFQSTEAFF.